The table lists the clone carrying this TCR beta chain with many counts. Its antigen remains unidentified. Then a second PCR, running about 6 to 12 cycles, was carried out with a sample-barcoded 5' primer and a J-beta primer mix. TCRdb called the 5' RACE reads again in MiXCR, with one record for every CDR3 protein. The table lists hundreds of thousands of distinct CDR3 sequences, roughly 47% of them singletons. The data derive from a study of blood T cells in healthy people across ages. Regarding the study as a whole: Higher diversity, along with more naive CD4+ cells, distinguished long-lived donors from aged donors. Strong correlation linked observed beta diversity and percent naive T cells.

Trimming took off 0 bases at V and 6 bases at J, with 5 bases between the two ends. Germline V gives CDR1 LGHDT, CDR2 YNNKEL (reference sequence). The CDR3 length is 12 residues. The rearrangement uses TRBV3-1 and TRBJ1-2; D not certain. This TCR was sampled from a woman between 55 and 75 years old in good health. Input material: blood. CDR3 coding DNA: TGTGCCAGCAGCCAAGATTGGGATGGCTACACCTTC. This sequence encodes CASSQDWDGYTF.